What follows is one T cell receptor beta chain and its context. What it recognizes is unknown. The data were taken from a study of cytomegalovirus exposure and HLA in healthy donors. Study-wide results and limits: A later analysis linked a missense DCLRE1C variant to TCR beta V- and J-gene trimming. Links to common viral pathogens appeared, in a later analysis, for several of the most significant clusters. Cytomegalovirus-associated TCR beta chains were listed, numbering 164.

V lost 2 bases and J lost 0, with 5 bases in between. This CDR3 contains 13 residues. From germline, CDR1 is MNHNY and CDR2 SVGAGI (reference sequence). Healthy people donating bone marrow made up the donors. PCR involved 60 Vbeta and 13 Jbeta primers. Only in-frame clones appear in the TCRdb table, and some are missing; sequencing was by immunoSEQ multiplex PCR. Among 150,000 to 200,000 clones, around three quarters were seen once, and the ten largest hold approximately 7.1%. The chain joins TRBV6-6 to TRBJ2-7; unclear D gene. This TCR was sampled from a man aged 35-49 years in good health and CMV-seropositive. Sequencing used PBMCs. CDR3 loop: CASSYRVSYEQYF. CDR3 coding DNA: TGTGCCAGCAGTTACCGGGTCTCCTACGAGCAGTACTTC.